This note documents a single T cell receptor beta chain sequence. These data originate in a study of T cells in Graves' hyperthyroidism and ophthalmopathy. Study information: The blood sample was taken at first diagnosis, before treatment began.

Authors of the study amplified TCR beta CDR3 regions from RNA transcripts. The primer set for the first-round RT-PCR of the TCR CDR3 was HTBI. TCRdb called the multiplex PCR reads again in MiXCR, with one record for every CDR3 protein. The profile shows about 840,000 distinct CDR3 sequences, 38% of them singletons. Germline CDR1 ENHRY, CDR2 SYGVKD. With 10 bases removed from V and 6 bases from J, the gap between germline ends came to 24 bases. The CDR3 totals 15 residues. The chain links TRBV10-3 to TRBJ1-2; TRBD1 is a possible D gene (6 bases). The source of this sequence is a man aged 18 to 29 with Graves' hyperthyroidism. The sample taken for sequencing was blood. The CDR3 region has the DNA TGTGCCAGCAGCCAGGGTCAAGATGGGGGCCATGGCTACACCTTC. Translated, it gives CASSQGQDGGHGYTF.